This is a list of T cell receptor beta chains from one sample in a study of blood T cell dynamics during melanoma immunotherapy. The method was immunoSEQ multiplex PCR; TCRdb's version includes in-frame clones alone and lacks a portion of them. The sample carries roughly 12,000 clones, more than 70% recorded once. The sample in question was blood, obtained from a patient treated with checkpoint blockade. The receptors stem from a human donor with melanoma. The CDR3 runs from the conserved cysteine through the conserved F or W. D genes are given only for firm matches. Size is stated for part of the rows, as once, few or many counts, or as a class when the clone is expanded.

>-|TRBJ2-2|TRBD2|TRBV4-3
TGCGCCAGTACCCCCAGCGGGGGGTACACCGGGGAGCTGTTTTTT
CASTPSGGYTGELFF
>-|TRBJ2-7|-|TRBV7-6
TGTGCCAGCAGCTTAGGGGCCCCTAGCACCTACGAGCAGTACTTC
CASSLGAPSTYEQYF
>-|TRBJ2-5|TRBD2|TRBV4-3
TGCGCCAGCAGCCAAGATCCATGGGCGGGGGGCACTCAAGAGACCCAGTACTTC
CASSQDPWAGGTQETQYF
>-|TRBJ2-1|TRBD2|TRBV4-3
TGCGCCAGCAGCCAAGGTCCGGGACTAGGTACCAATGAGCAGTTCTTC
CASSQGPGLGTNEQFF
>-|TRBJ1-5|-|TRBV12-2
TGTGCAAGTCGCTTAGCAAGAAACTATCAGCCCCAGCATTTT
CASRLARNYQPQHF
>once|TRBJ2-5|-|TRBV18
TGTGCCAGCTCACAGGGACCGAAAAGGGAGACCCAGTACTTC
CASSQGPKRETQYF
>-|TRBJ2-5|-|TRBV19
TGTGCCAGTAGGACGACAGGTTGGGGGGAAGAGACCCAGTACTTC
CASRTTGWGEETQYF
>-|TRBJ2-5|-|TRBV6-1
TGTGCCAGTATCCGGGCTCCTAAAGAGACCCAGTACTTC
CASIRAPKETQYF
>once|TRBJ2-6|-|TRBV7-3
TGTGCCAGCAGCTTTGACCCTCCAGGGGCCAACGTCCTGACTTTC
CASSFDPPGANVLTF
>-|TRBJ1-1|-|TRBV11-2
TGTGCCAGCAGCTACCCCTCGAGTACTGAAGCTTTCTTT
CASSYPSSTEAFF
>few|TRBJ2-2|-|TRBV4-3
TGCGCCAGCAGATTGGACCCCTTTGGGACCGGGGAGCTGTTTTTT
CASRLDPFGTGELFF
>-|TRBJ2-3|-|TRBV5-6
TGTGCCAGCAGCCCAGACGGATCTGGGGCAGATACGCAGTATTTT
CASSPDGSGADTQYF
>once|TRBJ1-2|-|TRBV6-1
TGTGCCAGCAGTGAAGAGGGGCATCGCTATGGCTACACCTTC
CASSEEGHRYGYTF
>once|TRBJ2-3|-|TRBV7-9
TGTGCCAGCAGCTTAGAGGGTGCTAGCACAGATACGCAGTATTTT
CASSLEGASTDTQYF
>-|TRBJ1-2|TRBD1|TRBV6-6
TGTGCCAGCAGTTACTCGAACAGGGGAAACTATGGCTACACCTTC
CASSYSNRGNYGYTF
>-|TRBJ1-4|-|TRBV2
TGTGCCAGCAAAGGGGATTTTAATGAAAAACTGTTTTTT
CASKGDFNEKLFF
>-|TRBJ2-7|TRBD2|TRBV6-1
TGTGCCAGCAGTGGACGGCTGGCCGGGGGGGCCGTCCACGAGCAGTACTTC
CASSGRLAGGAVHEQYF
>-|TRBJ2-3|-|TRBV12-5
TGTGCTAGTGGTTTGTTAGGGGGGTGGACAGATACGCAGTATTTT
CASGLLGGWTDTQYF
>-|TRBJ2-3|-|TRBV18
TGTGCCAGCTCACCAGCTCAGGGGGGAGATACGCAGTATTTT
CASSPAQGGDTQYF
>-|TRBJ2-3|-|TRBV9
TGTGCCAGCGCACAAAGCGGAGTCGGTGCAGATACGCAGTATTTT
CASAQSGVGADTQYF